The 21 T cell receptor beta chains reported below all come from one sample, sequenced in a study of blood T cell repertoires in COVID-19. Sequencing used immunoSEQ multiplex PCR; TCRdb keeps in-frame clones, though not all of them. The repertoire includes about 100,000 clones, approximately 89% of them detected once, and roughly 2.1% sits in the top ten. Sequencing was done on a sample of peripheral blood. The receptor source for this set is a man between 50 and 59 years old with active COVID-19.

This CDR3 is CASSIAGQGRISGNTIYF. The CDR3 coding sequence is TGTGCCAGTAGTATAGCCGGACAGGGGAGGATCTCTGGAAACACCATATATTTT. This chain connects TRBV19 to TRBJ1-3, with 9 bases identical to TRBD1. The trim removed 1 base at V and 0 bases at J, leaving 7 bases unmatched. The CDR3 is made up of 18 amino acids. CDR1 is LNHDA, CDR2 SQIVND, per germline (reference sequence).

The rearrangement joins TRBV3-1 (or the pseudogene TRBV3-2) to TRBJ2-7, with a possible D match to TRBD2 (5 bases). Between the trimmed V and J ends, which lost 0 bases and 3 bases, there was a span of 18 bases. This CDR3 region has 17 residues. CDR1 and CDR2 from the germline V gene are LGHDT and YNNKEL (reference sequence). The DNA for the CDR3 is TGTGCCAGCAGCCAAGATTCGGGGTATGAGGGAATCTACGAGCAGTACTTC. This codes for CASSQDSGYEGIYEQYF.

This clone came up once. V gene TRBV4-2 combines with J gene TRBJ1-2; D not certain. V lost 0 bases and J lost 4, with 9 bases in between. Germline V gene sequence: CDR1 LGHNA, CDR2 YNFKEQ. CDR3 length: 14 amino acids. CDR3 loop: CASSQEPGGYGYTF. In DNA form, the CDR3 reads TGTGCCAGCAGCCAAGAACCGGGAGGCTATGGCTACACCTTC.

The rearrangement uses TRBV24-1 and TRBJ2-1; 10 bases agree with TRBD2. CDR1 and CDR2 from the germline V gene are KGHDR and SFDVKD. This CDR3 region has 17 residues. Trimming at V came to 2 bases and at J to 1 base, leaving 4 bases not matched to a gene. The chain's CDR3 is CATSDSSGRASYNEQFF. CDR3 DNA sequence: TGTGCCACCAGTGATTCCAGCGGGAGGGCATCCTACAATGAGCAGTTCTTC.

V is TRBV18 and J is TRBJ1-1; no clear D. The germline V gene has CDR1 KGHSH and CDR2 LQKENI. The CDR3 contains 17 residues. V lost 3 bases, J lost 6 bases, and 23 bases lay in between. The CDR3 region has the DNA TGTGCCAGCTCACCCTACGACTCGGCGACGTCGAATCCTGAAGCTTTCTTT. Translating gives CASSPYDSATSNPEAFF.

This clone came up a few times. CDR3 bases: TGTGCCAGCAGAACTCGGCCCGGGGAGTCCGGGGAGCTGTTTTTT. Translating gives CASRTRPGESGELFF. This rearrangement joins TRBV21-1 to TRBJ2-2; TRBD2, as called in the table, went unchecked against the DNA. TRBV21-1 corresponds to a pseudogene. CDR3 length equals 15 residues.

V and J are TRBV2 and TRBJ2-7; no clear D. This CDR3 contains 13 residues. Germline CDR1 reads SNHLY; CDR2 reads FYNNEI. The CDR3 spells CASRQTQTRSYVV. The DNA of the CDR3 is TGTGCCAGCAGACAGACCCAGACAAGGTCGTACGTCGTC.

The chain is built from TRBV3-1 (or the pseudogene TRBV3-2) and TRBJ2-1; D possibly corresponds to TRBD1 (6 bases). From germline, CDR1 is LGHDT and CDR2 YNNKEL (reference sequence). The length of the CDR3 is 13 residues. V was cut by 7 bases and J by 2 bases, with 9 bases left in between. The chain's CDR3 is CASKDSPYNEQFF. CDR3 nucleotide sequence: TGTGCCAGCAAGGACAGTCCCTACAATGAGCAGTTCTTC.

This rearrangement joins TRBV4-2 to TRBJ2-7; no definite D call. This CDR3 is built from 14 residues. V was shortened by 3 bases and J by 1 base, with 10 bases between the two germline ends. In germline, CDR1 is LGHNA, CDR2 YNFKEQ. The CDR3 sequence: CASSHPLKSYEQYF. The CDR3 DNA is TGTGCCAGCAGCCACCCACTTAAATCCTACGAGCAGTACTTC.

The CDR3 region has the DNA TGTGCCAGCAGCCCAGGGACAGGGAGTAATTCACCCCTCCACTTT. Its protein is CASSPGTGSNSPLHF. The chain combines TRBV7-3 with TRBJ1-6, with 9 bases fitting TRBD1. Trimming at V came to 5 bases and at J to 6 bases, leaving 5 bases not matched to a gene. Looked up from germline, CDR1 is SGHTA and CDR2 is FQGTGA. The CDR3 consists of 15 residues.

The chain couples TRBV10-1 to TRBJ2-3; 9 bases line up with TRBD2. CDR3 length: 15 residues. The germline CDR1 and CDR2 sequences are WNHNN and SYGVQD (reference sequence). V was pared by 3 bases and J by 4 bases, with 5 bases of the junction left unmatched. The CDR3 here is CASSDSGSLSDTQYF. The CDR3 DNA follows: TGCGCCAGCAGTGATAGCGGGAGTCTGTCAGATACGCAGTATTTT.

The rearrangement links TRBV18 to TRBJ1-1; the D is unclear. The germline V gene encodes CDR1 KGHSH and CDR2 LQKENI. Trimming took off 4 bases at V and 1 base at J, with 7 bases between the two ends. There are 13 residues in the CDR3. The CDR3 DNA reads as TGTGCCAGCTCACAACAGACGAACACTGAAGCTTTCTTT. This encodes CASSQQTNTEAFF. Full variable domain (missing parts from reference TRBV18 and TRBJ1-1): NAGVMQNPRHLVRRRGQEARLRCSPMKGHSHVYWYRQLPEEGLKFMVYLQKENIIDESGMPKERFSAEFPKEGPSILRIQQVVRGDSAAYFCASSQQTNTEAFFGQGTRLTVV.

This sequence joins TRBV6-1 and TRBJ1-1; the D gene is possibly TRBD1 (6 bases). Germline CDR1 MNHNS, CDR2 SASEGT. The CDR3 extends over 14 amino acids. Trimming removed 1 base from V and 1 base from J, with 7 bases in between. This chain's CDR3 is CASSEETGNTEAFF. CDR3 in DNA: TGTGCCAGCAGTGAAGAGACAGGGAACACTGAAGCTTTCTTT.

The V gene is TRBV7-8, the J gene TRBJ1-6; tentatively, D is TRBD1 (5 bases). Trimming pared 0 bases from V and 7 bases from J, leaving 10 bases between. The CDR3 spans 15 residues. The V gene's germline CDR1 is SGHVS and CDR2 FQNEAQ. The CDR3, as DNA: TGTGCCAGCAGCTTAGCTCCAAAGGGGAATTCACCCCTCCACTTT. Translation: CASSLAPKGNSPLHF.

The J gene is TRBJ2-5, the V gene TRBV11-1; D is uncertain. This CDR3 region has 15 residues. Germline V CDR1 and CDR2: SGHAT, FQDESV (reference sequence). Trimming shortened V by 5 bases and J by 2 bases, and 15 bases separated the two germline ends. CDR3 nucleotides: TGTGCCAGCAGCGTGGAGCCGCAAAGTCAAGAGACCCAGTACTTC. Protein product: CASSVEPQSQETQYF.

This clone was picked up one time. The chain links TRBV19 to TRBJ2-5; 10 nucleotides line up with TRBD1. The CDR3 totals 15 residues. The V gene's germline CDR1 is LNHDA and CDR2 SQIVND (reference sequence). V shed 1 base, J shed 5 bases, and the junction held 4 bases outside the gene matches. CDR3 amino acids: CASSIAGTGDETQYF. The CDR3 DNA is TGTGCCAGTAGTATAGCCGGGACAGGGGACGAGACCCAGTACTTC.

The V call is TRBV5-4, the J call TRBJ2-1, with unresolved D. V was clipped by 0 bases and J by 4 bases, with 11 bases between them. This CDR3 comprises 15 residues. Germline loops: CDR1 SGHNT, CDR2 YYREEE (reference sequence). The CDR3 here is CASSLDNQEYNEQFF. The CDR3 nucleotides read TGTGCCAGCAGCTTGGACAACCAAGAATACAATGAGCAGTTCTTC.

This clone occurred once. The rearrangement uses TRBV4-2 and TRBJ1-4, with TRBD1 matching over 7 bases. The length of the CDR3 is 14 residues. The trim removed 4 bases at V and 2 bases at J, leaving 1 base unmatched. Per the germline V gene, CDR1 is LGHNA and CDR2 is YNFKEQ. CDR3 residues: CASSLRGTNEKLFF. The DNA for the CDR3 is TGTGCCAGCAGCCTCAGGGGGACTAATGAAAAACTGTTTTTT.

The CDR3 sequence is CASSLNRGSGEQYV. The CDR3 DNA is TGTGCCAGCAGCTTAAATAGGGGATCGGGCGAGCAGTACGTC. The chain is built from TRBV11-2 and TRBJ2-7, with D possibly TRBD1 on 5 matching bases. Germline CDR1 is SGHAT and CDR2 is FQNNGV. This CDR3 spans 14 amino acids. Trimming removed 2 bases at V and 6 bases at J, with 14 bases between.

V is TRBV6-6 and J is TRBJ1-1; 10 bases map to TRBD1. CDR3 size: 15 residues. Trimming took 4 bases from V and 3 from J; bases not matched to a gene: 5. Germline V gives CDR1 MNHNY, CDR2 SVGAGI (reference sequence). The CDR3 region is CASSSPDRGDTEAFF. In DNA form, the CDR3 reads TGTGCCAGCAGTTCCCCGGACAGGGGGGACACTGAAGCTTTCTTT.

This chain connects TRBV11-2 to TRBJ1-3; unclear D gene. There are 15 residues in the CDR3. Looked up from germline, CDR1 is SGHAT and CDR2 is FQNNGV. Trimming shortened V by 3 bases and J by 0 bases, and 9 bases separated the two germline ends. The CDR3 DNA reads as TGTGCCAGCAGCTTTCGGCGGATCTCTGGAAACACCATATATTTT. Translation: CASSFRRISGNTIYF.